What follows are 20 T cell receptor beta chains derived from one specimen sequenced in a study of blood T cell repertoires in COVID-19. Assay used: immunoSEQ multiplex PCR; TCRdb lists only in-frame clones, some missing. The table includes about 55,000 clones, about 90% detected once. The sequenced sample was peripheral blood. These receptors all come from a human donor with active COVID-19. The donor label of this sample is uncertain.

The rearrangement links TRBV19 to TRBJ2-5; D is ambiguous. V shed 5 bases and J shed 3 bases, with 22 bases lying between them. The length of the CDR3 is 17 residues. CDR1 and CDR2 (germline): LNHDA, SQIVND (reference sequence). The CDR3 protein is CASSPLSVSSPEETQYF. CDR3 DNA sequence: TGTGCCAGTAGTCCCCTGTCGGTGTCTAGTCCGGAAGAGACCCAGTACTTC. Complete variable domain (other parts from reference TRBV19 and TRBJ2-5): DGGITQSPKYLFRKEGQNVTLSCEQNLNHDAMYWYRQDPGQGLRLIYYSQIVNDFQKGDIAEGYSVSREKKESFPLTVTSAQKNPTAFYLCASSPLSVSSPEETQYFGPGTRLLVL.

This chain links TRBV13 with TRBJ2-3, with 9 bases lining up with TRBD2. The CDR3 is 17 amino acids. V lost 2 bases and J lost 1; bases outside the gene matches: 7. Germline CDR1 reads PRHDT; CDR2 reads FYEKMQ (reference sequence). CDR3 protein: CASSLFQRGERTDTQYF. Here the CDR3 DNA reads TGTGCCAGCAGCTTATTTCAGCGGGGGGAACGCACAGATACGCAGTATTTT.

V usage is TRBV7-2 and J usage is TRBJ1-1; D call uncertain. From germline, CDR1 is SGHTA and CDR2 FQGNSA. Trimming removed 3 bases from V and 2 bases from J, with 4 bases in between. This CDR3 is 12 amino acids long. This chain's CDR3 is CASSFLNTEAFF. The CDR3 nucleotides read TGTGCCAGCAGCTTCTTAAACACTGAAGCTTTCTTT.

The CDR3 nucleotides read TGTGCCAGCAGACTGACAGTGAACACTGAAGCTTTCTTT. It encodes CASRLTVNTEAFF. V usage is TRBV3-1 (or the pseudogene TRBV3-2) and J usage is TRBJ1-1; D is possibly TRBD1 (5 bases). There are 13 residues in the CDR3. The germline V gene encodes CDR1 LGHDT and CDR2 YNNKEL (reference sequence). V was shortened by 6 bases and J by 0 bases, with 8 bases between the two germline ends.

V and J are TRBV24-1 and TRBJ2-5, with D possibly TRBD1 on 6 matching bases. The length of the CDR3 is 14 residues. The germline V and J ends were trimmed by 3 bases and 0 bases, with 7 bases remaining between them. Germline V CDR1 and CDR2: KGHDR, SFDVKD. The CDR3 spells CATSDPGDQETQYF. CDR3 coding DNA: TGTGCCACCAGTGATCCAGGGGACCAAGAGACCCAGTACTTC.

V gene TRBV28 combines with J gene TRBJ1-1, with a possible D match to TRBD1 (5 bases). The CDR3 spans 14 residues. With 3 bases removed from V and 6 bases from J, the gap between germline ends came to 14 bases. The germline V gene has CDR1 MDHEN and CDR2 SYDVKM. The CDR3 reads CASSFTGGVAEAFF. In nucleotides, the CDR3 is TGTGCCAGCAGTTTCACGGGGGGGGTGGCTGAAGCTTTCTTT.

This chain joins TRBV21-1 and TRBJ1-1; the table's TRBD1 call for D was not verified on the DNA. TRBV21-1 is classified as a pseudogene. This CDR3 has 20 residues. As DNA, the CDR3 is TGTGCCAGCAGCGGACCGTCCGGGACAGGGGACAGGTCAAGTTGCGCTGAAGCTTTCTTT. Its translation is CASSGPSGTGDRSSCAEAFF.

The rearrangement joins TRBV2 to TRBJ2-2; 15 bases line up with TRBD2. The CDR3 runs to 17 residues. Germline V gene lookup returns CDR1 SNHLY and CDR2 FYNNEI. Trimming took 6 bases from V and 6 from J; bases not matched to a gene: 8. CDR3 coding DNA: TGTGCCAGCAGACTACGGACTAGCGGGGGGGTGTCCGGGGAGCTGTTTTTT. As protein: CASRLRTSGGVSGELFF.

This chain uses TRBV4-1 with TRBJ2-3; 9 bases line up with TRBD2. The CDR3 totals 16 residues. The germline V gene encodes CDR1 MGHRA and CDR2 YSYEKL. J was trimmed by 2 bases and V by 0 bases; bases with no gene match: 3. The DNA for the CDR3 is TGCGCCAGCAGCCAAGAAAGCGGGGGGCCCACAGATACGCAGTATTTT. It encodes CASSQESGGPTDTQYF.

J is TRBJ2-6 and V is TRBV11-2; D unresolved. This CDR3 has 14 amino acids. Trimming removed 5 bases from V and 0 bases from J, with 5 bases in between. Germline V gives CDR1 SGHAT, CDR2 FQNNGV. The CDR3 region is CASSVSSGANVLTF. CDR3 nucleotide sequence: TGTGCCAGCAGCGTCAGCTCTGGGGCCAACGTCCTGACTTTC.

The chain uses TRBV5-6 and TRBJ1-6; D is possibly TRBD1 (5 bases). From germline, CDR1 is SGHDT and CDR2 YYEEEE. V lost 2 bases and J lost 0, with 9 bases in between. This CDR3 spans 16 amino acids. The CDR3 region is CASSLGDSSYNSPLHF. The CDR3 nucleotides are TGTGCCAGCAGCTTAGGAGACAGCTCCTATAATTCACCCCTCCACTTT. The full variable domain, rest sourced from reference TRBV5-6 and TRBJ1-6, is DAGVTQSPTHLIKTRGQQVTLRCSPKSGHDTVSWYQQALGQGPQFIFQYYEEEERQRGNFPDRFSGHQFPNYSSELNVNALLLGDSALYLCASSLGDSSYNSPLHFGNGTRLTVT.

The chain carries TRBV27 and TRBJ2-5; 7 nucleotides match TRBD2. Trimming took 0 bases from V and 5 from J; bases not matched to a gene: 12. CDR1 and CDR2 from the germline V gene are MNHEY and SMNVEV (reference sequence). This CDR3 has 17 residues. This chain's CDR3 is CASSLSGLKGGGETQYF. The CDR3 DNA is TGTGCCAGCAGTTTATCCGGGCTGAAGGGCGGGGGTGAGACCCAGTACTTC.

The chain carries TRBV7-9 and TRBJ2-5, with 11 nucleotides matching TRBD2. In germline, CDR1 is SEHNR, CDR2 FQNEAQ (reference sequence). The CDR3 totals 18 residues. Trimming took 2 bases from V and 7 from J; bases not matched to a gene: 15. The CDR3 is CASSLWPSGGPTRGTQYF. The CDR3 nucleotides read TGTGCCAGCAGCTTATGGCCTAGCGGGGGGCCTACCCGAGGGACCCAGTACTTC.

The chain links TRBV6-5 to TRBJ2-2; 9 positions match TRBD1. The CDR3 consists of 15 residues. Germline V gene lookup returns CDR1 MNHEY and CDR2 SVGAGI. V was pared by 7 bases and J by 0 bases, with 3 bases of the junction left unmatched. CDR3 sequence reads: CASTRQGANTGELFF. The DNA of the CDR3 is TGTGCCAGCACGAGACAGGGGGCGAACACCGGGGAGCTGTTTTTT.

The V gene is TRBV5-1, the J gene TRBJ1-4; tentative D call: TRBD1 (5 bases). The CDR3 length is 15 residues. Germline CDR1 SGHRS, CDR2 YFSETQ. V was pared by 4 bases and J by 3 bases, with 13 bases between. The DNA for the CDR3 is TGCGCCAGCAGCGTAACAGGTCCTCCTAATGAAAAACTGTTTTTT. Translated: CASSVTGPPNEKLFF.

This clone was recorded once. The V and J genes are TRBV7-2 and TRBJ2-3, with 7 positions matching TRBD2. The germline V gene has CDR1 SGHTA and CDR2 FQGNSA. The CDR3 spans 17 residues. The V gene end was trimmed by 1 base and the J gene end by 6 bases; junction bases not matched to a gene: 13. CDR3: CASSLVLLRGISDTQYF. The CDR3 DNA sequence: TGTGCCAGCAGCTTAGTCTTGTTGCGGGGGATATCCGATACGCAGTATTTT.

V gene TRBV6-6 combines with J gene TRBJ2-5; D unresolved. Germline V lookup: CDR1 MNHNY, CDR2 SVGAGI (reference sequence). The V end lost 2 bases, the J end lost 3 bases, and 7 bases lay between the germline ends. CDR3 size: 13 residues. The CDR3: CASSYPQEETQYF. The DNA for the CDR3 is TGTGCCAGCAGTTACCCCCAGGAAGAGACCCAGTACTTC.

The chain uses TRBV4-3 and TRBJ2-7; no definite D call. The CDR3 extends over 15 amino acids. V was clipped by 1 base and J by 2 bases, with 12 bases between them. Germline lookup yields CDR1 LGHNA and CDR2 YSLEER. CDR3 protein: CASSQVVAAPYEQYF. Written as DNA, the CDR3 is TGCGCCAGCAGCCAAGTTGTGGCTGCACCCTACGAGCAGTACTTC.

This clone was recorded only once. The V gene is TRBV24-1, the J gene TRBJ2-2; 12 bases align to TRBD2. This CDR3 spans 16 amino acids. The germline gives CDR1 KGHDR, CDR2 SFDVKD. The trim removed 7 bases at V and 4 bases at J, leaving 6 bases unmatched. CDR3 nucleotide sequence: TGTGCCACCAGCAGGACTAGCGGGGTCGGCACCGGGGAGCTGTTTTTT. Encoded protein: CATSRTSGVGTGELFF.

The V call is TRBV5-1, the J call TRBJ2-2; perhaps TRBD1 as D (6 bases). V shed 4 bases and J shed 6 bases, with 13 bases lying between them. CDR1 is SGHRS and CDR2 is YFSETQ in the germline V gene. This CDR3 has 14 amino acids. The CDR3 loop is CASSPTGSAGELFF. The CDR3 DNA is TGCGCCAGCAGCCCAACAGGGAGCGCCGGGGAGCTGTTTTTT.